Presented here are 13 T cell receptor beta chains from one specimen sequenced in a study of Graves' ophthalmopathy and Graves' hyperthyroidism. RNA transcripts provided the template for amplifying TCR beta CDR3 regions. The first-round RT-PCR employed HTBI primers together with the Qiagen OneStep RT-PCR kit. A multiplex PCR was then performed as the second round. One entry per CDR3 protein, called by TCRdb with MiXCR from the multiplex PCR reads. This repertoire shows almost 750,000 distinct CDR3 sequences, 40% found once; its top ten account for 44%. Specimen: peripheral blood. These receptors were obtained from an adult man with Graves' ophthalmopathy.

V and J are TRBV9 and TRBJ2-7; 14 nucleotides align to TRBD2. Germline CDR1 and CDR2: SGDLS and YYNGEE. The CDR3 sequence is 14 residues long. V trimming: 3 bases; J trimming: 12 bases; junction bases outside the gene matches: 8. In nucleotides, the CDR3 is TGTGCCAGCAGCGCTCATGTCGGGACTAGCGGGAGGTACTTC. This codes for CASSAHVGTSGRYF.

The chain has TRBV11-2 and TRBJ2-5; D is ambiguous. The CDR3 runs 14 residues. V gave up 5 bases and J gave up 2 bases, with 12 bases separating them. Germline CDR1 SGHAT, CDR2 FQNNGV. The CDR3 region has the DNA TGTGCCAGCAGCCAAGGATTCGGACAAGAGACCCAGTACTTC. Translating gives CASSQGFGQETQYF.

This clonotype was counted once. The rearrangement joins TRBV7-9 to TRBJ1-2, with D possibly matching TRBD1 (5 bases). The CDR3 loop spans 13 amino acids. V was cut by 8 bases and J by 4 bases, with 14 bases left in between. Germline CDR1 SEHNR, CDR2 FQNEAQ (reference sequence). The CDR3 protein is CASFAGGIYGYTF. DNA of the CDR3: TGTGCCAGCTTCGCGGGGGGAATCTATGGCTACACCTTC.

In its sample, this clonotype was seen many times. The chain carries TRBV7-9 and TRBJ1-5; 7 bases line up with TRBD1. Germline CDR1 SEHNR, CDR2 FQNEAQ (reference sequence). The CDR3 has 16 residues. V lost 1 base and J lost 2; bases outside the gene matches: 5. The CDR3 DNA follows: TGTGCCAGCAGCTTAGGACATACAGGGGGCAATCAGCCCCAGCATTTT. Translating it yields CASSLGHTGGNQPQHF.

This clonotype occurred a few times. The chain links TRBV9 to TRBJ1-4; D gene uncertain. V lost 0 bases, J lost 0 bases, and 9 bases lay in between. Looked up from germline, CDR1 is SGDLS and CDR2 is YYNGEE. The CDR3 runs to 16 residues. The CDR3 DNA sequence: TGTGCCAGCAGCGTAGGTTACAGTTCAACTAATGAAAAACTGTTTTTT. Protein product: CASSVGYSSTNEKLFF.

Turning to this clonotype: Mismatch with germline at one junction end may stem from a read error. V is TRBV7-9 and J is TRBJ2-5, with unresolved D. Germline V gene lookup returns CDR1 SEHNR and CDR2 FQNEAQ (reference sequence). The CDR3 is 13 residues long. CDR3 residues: CASSSGSQETQHF. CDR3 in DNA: TGTGCCAGCAGCTCTGGTTCCCAAGAGACCCAGCACTTC.

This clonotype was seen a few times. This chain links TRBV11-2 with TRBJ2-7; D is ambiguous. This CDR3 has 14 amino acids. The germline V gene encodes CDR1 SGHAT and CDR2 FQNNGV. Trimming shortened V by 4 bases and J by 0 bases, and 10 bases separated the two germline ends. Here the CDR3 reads CASSSTRDSYEQYF. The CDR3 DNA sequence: TGTGCCAGCAGCTCAACTCGCGACTCCTACGAGCAGTACTTC.

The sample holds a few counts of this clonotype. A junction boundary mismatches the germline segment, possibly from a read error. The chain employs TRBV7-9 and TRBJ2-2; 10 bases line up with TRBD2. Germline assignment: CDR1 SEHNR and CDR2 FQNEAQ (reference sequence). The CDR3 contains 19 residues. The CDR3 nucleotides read TGCGCCAGCAGCCAAGGGCTAGCGGGAGATTCGGTGAACACCGGGGAGCTGTTTTTT. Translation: CASSQGLAGDSVNTGELFF.

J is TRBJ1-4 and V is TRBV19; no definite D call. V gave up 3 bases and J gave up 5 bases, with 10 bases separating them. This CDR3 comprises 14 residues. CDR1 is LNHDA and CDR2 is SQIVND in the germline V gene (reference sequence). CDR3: CASSIGWANEKLFF. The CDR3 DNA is TGTGCCAGTAGTATTGGCTGGGCAAATGAAAAACTGTTTTTT. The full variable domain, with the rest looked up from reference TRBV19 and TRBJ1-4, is DGGITQSPKYLFRKEGQNVTLSCEQNLNHDAMYWYRQDPGQGLRLIYYSQIVNDFQKGDIAEGYSVSREKKESFPLTVTSAQKNPTAFYLCASSIGWANEKLFFGSGTQLSVL.

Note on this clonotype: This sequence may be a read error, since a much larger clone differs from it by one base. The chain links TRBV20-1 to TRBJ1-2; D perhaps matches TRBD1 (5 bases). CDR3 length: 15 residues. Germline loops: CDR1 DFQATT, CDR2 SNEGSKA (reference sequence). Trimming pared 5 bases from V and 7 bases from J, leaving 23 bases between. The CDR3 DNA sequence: TGCAGTGCTGGTAGTTGGGGCCCGGCGTTATCTGGCTACACCTTC. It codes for CSAGSWGPALSGYTF.

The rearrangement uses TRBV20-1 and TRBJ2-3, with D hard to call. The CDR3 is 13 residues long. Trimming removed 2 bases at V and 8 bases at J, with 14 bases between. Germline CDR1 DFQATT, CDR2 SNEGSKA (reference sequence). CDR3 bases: TGCAGTGCTAGATTCCAGCTCGGCGGTACGCAGTATTTT. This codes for CSARFQLGGTQYF.

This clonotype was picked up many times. The CDR3 nucleotides are TGTGCCATCAGTGAGCCTCGAAACACTGAAGCTTTCTTT. It translates to CAISEPRNTEAFF. The genes are TRBV10-3 and TRBJ1-1; the D is unclear. In germline, CDR1 is ENHRY, CDR2 SYGVKD. V lost 2 bases and J 2 bases, leaving 6 bases between the germline ends. The CDR3 extends over 13 amino acids.

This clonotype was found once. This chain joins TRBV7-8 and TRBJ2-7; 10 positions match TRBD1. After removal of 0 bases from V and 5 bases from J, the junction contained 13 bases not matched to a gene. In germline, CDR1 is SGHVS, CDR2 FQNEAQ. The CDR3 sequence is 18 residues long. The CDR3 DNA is TGTGCCAGCAGCTTAGCCCCGCCGGGACAGGGGTTTCGGGACGAGCAGTACTTC. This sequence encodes CASSLAPPGQGFRDEQYF.